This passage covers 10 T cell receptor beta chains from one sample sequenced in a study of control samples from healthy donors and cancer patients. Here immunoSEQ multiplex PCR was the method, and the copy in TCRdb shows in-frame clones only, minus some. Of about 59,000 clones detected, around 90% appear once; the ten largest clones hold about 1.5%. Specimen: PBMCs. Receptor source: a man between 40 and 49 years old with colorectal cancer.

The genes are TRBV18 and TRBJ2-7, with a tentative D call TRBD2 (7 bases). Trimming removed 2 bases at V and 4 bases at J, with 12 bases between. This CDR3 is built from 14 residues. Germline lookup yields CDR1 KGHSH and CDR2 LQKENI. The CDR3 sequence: CASSPRGGAYEQYF. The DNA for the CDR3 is TGTGCCAGCTCACCAAGGGGGGGGGCTTACGAGCAGTACTTC.

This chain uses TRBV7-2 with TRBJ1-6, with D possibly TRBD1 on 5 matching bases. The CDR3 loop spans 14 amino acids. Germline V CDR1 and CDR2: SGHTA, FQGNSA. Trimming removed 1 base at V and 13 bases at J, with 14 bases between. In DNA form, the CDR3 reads TGTGCCAGCAGCTTAGTTAGACAGAGTCAGCCCCTCCACTTT. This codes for CASSLVRQSQPLHF. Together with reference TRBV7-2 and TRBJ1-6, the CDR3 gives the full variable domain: GAGVSQSPSNKVTEKGKDVELRCDPISGHTALYWYRQSLGQGLEFLIYFQGNSAPDKSGLPSDRFSAERTGGSVSTLTIQRTQQEDSAVYLCASSLVRQSQPLHFGNGTRLTVT.

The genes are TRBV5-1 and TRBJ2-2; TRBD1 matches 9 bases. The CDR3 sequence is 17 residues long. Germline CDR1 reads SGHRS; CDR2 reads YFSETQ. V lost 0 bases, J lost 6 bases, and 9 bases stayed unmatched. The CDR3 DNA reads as TGCGCCAGCAGCTTGGAAGGGACAGGGTTTTCAGCCGGGGAGCTGTTTTTT. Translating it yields CASSLEGTGFSAGELFF.

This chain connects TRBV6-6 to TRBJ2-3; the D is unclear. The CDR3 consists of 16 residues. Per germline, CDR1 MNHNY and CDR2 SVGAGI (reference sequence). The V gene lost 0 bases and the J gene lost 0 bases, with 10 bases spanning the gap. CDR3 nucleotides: TGTGCCAGCAGTTACTCGACACCATCTAGCACAGATACGCAGTATTTT. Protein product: CASSYSTPSSTDTQYF.

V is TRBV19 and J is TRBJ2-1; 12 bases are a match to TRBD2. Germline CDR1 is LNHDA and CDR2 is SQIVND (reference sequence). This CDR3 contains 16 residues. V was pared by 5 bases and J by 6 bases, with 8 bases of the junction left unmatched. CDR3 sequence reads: CASSLNPSGGANEQFF. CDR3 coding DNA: TGTGCCAGTAGTCTAAACCCTAGCGGGGGGGCCAATGAGCAGTTCTTC.

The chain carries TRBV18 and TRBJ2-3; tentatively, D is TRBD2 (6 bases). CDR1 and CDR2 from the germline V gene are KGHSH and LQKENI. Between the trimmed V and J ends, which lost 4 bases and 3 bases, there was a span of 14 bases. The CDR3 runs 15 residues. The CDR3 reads CASSRGQGGTDTQYF. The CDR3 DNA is TGTGCCAGCTCACGCGGCCAGGGAGGTACAGATACGCAGTATTTT.

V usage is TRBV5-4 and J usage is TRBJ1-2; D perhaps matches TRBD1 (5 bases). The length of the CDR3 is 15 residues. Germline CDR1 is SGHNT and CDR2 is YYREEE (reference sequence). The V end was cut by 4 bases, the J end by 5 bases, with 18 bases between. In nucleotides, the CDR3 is TGTGCCAGCAGCGTGGGGGGAGGGTTGGAGTATGGCTACACCTTC. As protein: CASSVGGGLEYGYTF.

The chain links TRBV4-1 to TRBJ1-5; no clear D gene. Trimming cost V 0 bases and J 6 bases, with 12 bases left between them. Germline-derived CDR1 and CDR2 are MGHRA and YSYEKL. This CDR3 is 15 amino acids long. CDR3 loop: CASSQDFGSRQPQHF. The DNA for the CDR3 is TGCGCCAGCAGCCAAGATTTTGGGAGCCGTCAGCCCCAGCATTTT.

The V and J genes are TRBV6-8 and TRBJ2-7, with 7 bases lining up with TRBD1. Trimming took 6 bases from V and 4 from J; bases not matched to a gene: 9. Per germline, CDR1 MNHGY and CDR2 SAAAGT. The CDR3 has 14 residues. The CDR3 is CASSARDSKYEQYF. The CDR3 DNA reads TGTGCCAGCAGCGCAAGGGACAGTAAATACGAGCAGTACTTC.

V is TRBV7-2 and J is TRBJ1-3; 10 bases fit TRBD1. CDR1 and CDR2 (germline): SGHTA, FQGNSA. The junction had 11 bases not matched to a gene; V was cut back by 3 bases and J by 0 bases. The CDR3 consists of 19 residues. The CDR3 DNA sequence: TGTGCCAGCAGCTTTGCGGGACAGGGGTTAAGCCCCTCTGGAAACACCATATATTTT. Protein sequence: CASSFAGQGLSPSGNTIYF.